The 30 T cell receptor beta chains presented below share a single source sample, sequenced in a study of control samples from healthy donors and cancer patients. Some clones are missing from TCRdb's copy, which holds only in-frame ones; the method was immunoSEQ multiplex PCR. The sample yields some 64,000 clones, over 75% seen once. The sequenced sample was PBMCs. These TCRs come from a woman aged 45-59 years with head and neck cancer.

The J gene is TRBJ1-1, the V gene TRBV18; D is unclear. The CDR3 totals 16 residues. Trimming took off 0 bases at V and 1 base at J, with 12 bases between the two ends. Germline-derived CDR1 and CDR2 are KGHSH and LQKENI. The CDR3 nucleotides read TGTGCCAGCTCACCACCTACAGTCGTTGGGAACACTGAAGCTTTCTTT. As protein: CASSPPTVVGNTEAFF.

The rearrangement uses TRBV6-5 and TRBJ2-1; 11 bases are a match to TRBD2. The CDR3 has 15 amino acids. Germline-derived CDR1 and CDR2 are MNHEY and SVGAGI. Trimming removed 6 bases from V and 2 bases from J; junction bases left unmatched: 3. The CDR3 is CASRASGGPYNEQFF. CDR3 sequence (DNA): TGTGCCAGCAGGGCTAGCGGGGGGCCCTACAATGAGCAGTTCTTC.

The chain employs TRBV19 and TRBJ1-2; D uncertain. V was shortened by 5 bases and J by 4 bases, with 23 bases between the two germline ends. Germline CDR1 reads LNHDA; CDR2 reads SQIVND (reference sequence). The CDR3 is 17 amino acids. CDR3 loop: CASSPRAAGSNLYGYTF. The CDR3, as DNA: TGTGCCAGTAGTCCAAGGGCGGCGGGCAGCAACCTCTATGGCTACACCTTC.

The chain carries TRBV19 and TRBJ2-3; 10 nucleotides agree with TRBD1. CDR3 length: 15 residues. CDR1 LNHDA and CDR2 SQIVND come from the germline V gene (reference sequence). After removal of 4 bases from V and 2 bases from J, the junction contained 3 bases not matched to a gene. CDR3 bases: TGTGCCAGTAGTACCGGACAGGGGGACACAGATACGCAGTATTTT. Translated: CASSTGQGDTDTQYF.

The rearrangement links TRBV14 to TRBJ2-4, with D tentatively TRBD2 (6 bases). Trimming cost V 3 bases and J 6 bases, with 18 bases left between them. The germline gives CDR1 SGHDN, CDR2 FVKESK. The CDR3 length is 16 residues. For the CDR3, the DNA is TGTGCCAGCAGCCAGATCGGCGGGAATCTAGGAAACATTCAGTACTTC. As protein: CASSQIGGNLGNIQYF.

CDR3 sequence (DNA): TGTGCCAGCTCACCAAGGCGGGACAATAACTATGGCTACACCTTC. Its protein is CASSPRRDNNYGYTF. The chain has TRBV18 and TRBJ1-2; perhaps TRBD1 as D (6 bases). The CDR3 loop spans 15 amino acids. CDR1 and CDR2 (germline): KGHSH, LQKENI. The V and J ends lost 2 bases and 1 base respectively, with 11 bases between them.

This chain connects TRBV28 to TRBJ2-7; D ambiguous. CDR1 MDHEN and CDR2 SYDVKM come from the germline V gene. The CDR3 is made up of 18 amino acids. V gave up 5 bases and J gave up 0 bases, with 23 bases separating them. CDR3 DNA sequence: TGTGCCAGCAGTCCAGAGACGATGTGGAAGCCTCTCTCCTACGAGCAGTACTTC. Amino acids: CASSPETMWKPLSYEQYF.

V is TRBV19 and J is TRBJ2-5, with D unclear. The CDR3 loop spans 13 amino acids. Trimming took off 11 bases at V and 2 bases at J, with 15 bases between the two ends. In germline, CDR1 is LNHDA, CDR2 SQIVND (reference sequence). In DNA form, the CDR3 reads TGTGCCTTTCCCCGCCTAGAACAAGAGACCCAGTACTTC. The encoded protein is CAFPRLEQETQYF.

The rearrangement links TRBV30 to TRBJ1-6; 8 bases are a match to TRBD1. Trimming took 0 bases from V and 7 from J; bases not matched to a gene: 5. From germline, CDR1 is GTSNPN and CDR2 SVGIG (reference sequence). The CDR3 contains 15 residues. CDR3: CAWSVGTGPNSPLHF. The CDR3 DNA reads as TGTGCCTGGAGTGTCGGGACAGGTCCGAATTCACCCCTCCACTTT.

The J gene is TRBJ1-1, the V gene TRBV12-3 or TRBV12-4, with TRBD1 matching over 7 bases. The ends lost 4 bases at V and 6 bases at J; junction bases unmatched: 5. CDR3 length: 13 amino acids. The CDR3 bases are TGTGCCAGCAGTTCTGGGACAGCGTCTGAAGCTTTCTTT. It encodes CASSSGTASEAFF.

The CDR3 DNA sequence: TGTGCCTGGAGGAAGGGGGCGATACCGGTGGGTGAGCAGTTCTTC. Its translation is CAWRKGAIPVGEQFF. The chain employs TRBV30 and TRBJ2-1; 7 nucleotides align to TRBD1. The CDR3 has 15 amino acids. From germline, CDR1 is GTSNPN and CDR2 SVGIG (reference sequence). The junction had 14 bases not matched to a gene; V was cut back by 3 bases and J by 9 bases.

This chain uses TRBV7-6 with TRBJ1-4; unclear D gene. V lost 4 bases, J lost 4 bases, and 10 bases lay in between. This CDR3 has 14 residues. Germline V gives CDR1 SGHVS, CDR2 FNYEAQ. DNA of the CDR3: TGTGCCAGCAGCTCCGGTGTAGGTAATGAAAAACTGTTTTTT. Encoded protein: CASSSGVGNEKLFF.

The chain carries TRBV14 and TRBJ1-6, with D possibly TRBD1 on 6 matching bases. Germline loops: CDR1 SGHDN, CDR2 FVKESK. The CDR3 is made up of 13 amino acids. V lost 8 bases and J 7 bases, leaving 12 bases between the germline ends. CDR3: CASQGRPNSPLHF. The CDR3, as DNA: TGTGCCAGCCAGGGGAGACCCAATTCACCCCTCCACTTT.

This chain uses TRBV5-4 with TRBJ2-7; 7 nucleotides line up with TRBD1. The germline V gene encodes CDR1 SGHNT and CDR2 YYREEE (reference sequence). V was clipped by 4 bases and J by 3 bases; unmatched bases: 7. This CDR3 contains 14 residues. As DNA, the CDR3 is TGTGCCAGCAGCGCCGCCCCAGGGGGCTACGAGCAGTACTTC. Translating it yields CASSAAPGGYEQYF.

CDR3 loop: CASSPGQGAPGGYTF. CDR3 DNA: TGTGCCAGCAGTCCGGGACAGGGGGCGCCGGGGGGCTACACCTTC. The chain employs TRBV28 and TRBJ1-2; 12 bases are shared with TRBD1. The V gene end was trimmed by 5 bases and the J gene end by 8 bases; junction bases not matched to a gene: 9. This CDR3 is built from 15 residues. The germline V gene has CDR1 MDHEN and CDR2 SYDVKM.

The chain links TRBV5-1 to TRBJ2-2; possible D gene TRBD1, 7 bases. The CDR3 totals 16 residues. V gave up 4 bases and J gave up 3 bases, with 16 bases separating them. In germline, CDR1 is SGHRS, CDR2 YFSETQ. Here the CDR3 DNA reads TGCGCCAGCAGCCCAGATGGAGGGGGCTACACCGGGGAGCTGTTTTTT. It translates to CASSPDGGGYTGELFF.

The genes are TRBV5-1 and TRBJ1-5; possibly TRBD1 for D (6 bases). Per the germline V gene, CDR1 is SGHRS and CDR2 is YFSETQ. The CDR3 totals 15 residues. V dropped 0 bases and J dropped 4 bases, with 11 bases sitting between them. The CDR3 DNA follows: TGCGCCAGCAGCTTGGGGCAGGGGAATAATCAGCCCCAGCATTTT. Translating gives CASSLGQGNNQPQHF.

The chain couples TRBV2 to TRBJ1-1, with 9 positions matching TRBD1. Germline values: CDR1 SNHLY, CDR2 FYNNEI. The CDR3 covers 14 residues. Trimming cost V 7 bases and J 1 base; bases outside gene matches: 4. The CDR3 reads CASTPGQGNTEAFF. DNA of the CDR3: TGTGCCAGCACCCCGGGACAGGGGAACACTGAAGCTTTCTTT.

This chain connects TRBV11-3 to TRBJ2-3; 7 nucleotides line up with TRBD2. The germline CDR1 and CDR2 sequences are SGHNT and YENEEA. The CDR3 loop spans 13 amino acids. V was clipped by 8 bases and J by 2 bases; unmatched bases: 4. The CDR3 DNA follows: TGTGCCAGCGGGGGAGGGCCCACAGATACGCAGTATTTT. This sequence encodes CASGGGPTDTQYF. Full variable domain (remainder filled in from reference TRBV11-3 and TRBJ2-3): EAGVVQSPRYKIIEKKQPVAFWCNPISGHNTLYWYLQNLGQGPELLIRYENEEAVDDSQLPKDRFSAERLKGVDSTLKIQPAELGDSAVYLCASGGGPTDTQYFGPGTRLTVL.

V gene TRBV2 combines with J gene TRBJ2-7; D possibly corresponds to TRBD1 (6 bases). Germline lookup yields CDR1 SNHLY and CDR2 FYNNEI. CDR3 length: 13 amino acids. Trimming took off 5 bases at V and 2 bases at J, with 10 bases between the two ends. CDR3 loop: CASSPGQTYEQYF. The DNA of the CDR3 is TGTGCCAGCAGTCCCGGACAGACCTACGAGCAGTACTTC.

V and J are TRBV20-1 and TRBJ2-7, with D tentatively TRBD1 or TRBD2 (5 bases each). Germline values: CDR1 DFQATT, CDR2 SNEGSKA (reference sequence). V lost 3 bases to trimming and J lost 4 bases, with 13 bases between them. This CDR3 contains 13 residues. CDR3 amino acids: CSASRGSYYEQYF. The CDR3 bases are TGCAGTGCTAGTCGGGGCAGCTATTACGAGCAGTACTTC.

The sample holds one count of this clone. This chain uses TRBV6-5 with TRBJ2-5, with 7 bases aligning to TRBD1. Germline values: CDR1 MNHEY, CDR2 SVGAGI. This CDR3 is 13 amino acids long. V trimming: 7 bases; J trimming: 2 bases; junction bases outside the gene matches: 4. The CDR3 protein is CASKGQQQETQYF. The CDR3 DNA reads as TGTGCCAGCAAGGGACAGCAACAAGAGACCCAGTACTTC.

CDR3 in amino acids: CASSLAAVGPEGAFF. The CDR3, as DNA: TGTGCCAGCAGCTTAGCGGCCGTTGGGCCAGAAGGCGCTTTCTTT. This chain links TRBV7-9 with TRBJ1-1; no definite D call. Germline V gives CDR1 SEHNR, CDR2 FQNEAQ (reference sequence). This CDR3 comprises 15 residues. V lost 0 bases and J 11 bases, leaving 19 bases between the germline ends. Together with reference TRBV7-9 and TRBJ1-1, the CDR3 gives the full variable domain: DTGVSQNPRHKITKRGQNVTFRCDPISEHNRLYWYRQTLGQGPEFLTYFQNEAQLEKSRLLSDRFSAERPKGSFSTLEIQRTEQGDSAMYLCASSLAAVGPEGAFFGQGTRLTVV.

V usage is TRBV7-9 and J usage is TRBJ2-1; tentatively, D is TRBD2 (5 bases). Germline CDR1 reads SEHNR; CDR2 reads FQNEAQ (reference sequence). The CDR3 contains 12 residues. Trimming shortened V by 0 bases and J by 8 bases, and 5 bases separated the two germline ends. The CDR3 is CASSLASDEQFF. In DNA form, the CDR3 reads TGTGCCAGCAGCTTAGCTAGCGATGAGCAGTTCTTC.

V gene TRBV27 combines with J gene TRBJ1-2; no clear D. Germline-derived CDR1 and CDR2 are MNHEY and SMNVEV (reference sequence). The CDR3 contains 15 residues. V was pared by 4 bases and J by 4 bases, with 16 bases between. CDR3 amino acids: CASSSGPQGGYGYTF. CDR3 sequence (DNA): TGTGCCAGCAGTTCCGGACCCCAAGGAGGCTATGGCTACACCTTC.

This chain's CDR3 is CASSEDRGPTGELFF. For the CDR3, the DNA is TGTGCCAGCAGTGAAGACAGGGGGCCTACCGGGGAGCTGTTTTTT. This chain links TRBV2 with TRBJ2-2; 9 positions agree with TRBD1. The CDR3 runs to 15 residues. Germline V lookup: CDR1 SNHLY, CDR2 FYNNEI. V trimming: 1 base; J trimming: 5 bases; junction bases outside the gene matches: 2. Complete variable domain (other parts from reference TRBV2 and TRBJ2-2): EPEVTQTPSHQVTQMGQEVILRCVPISNHLYFYWYRQILGQKVEFLVSFYNNEISEKSEIFDDQFSVERPDGSNFTLKIRSTKLEDSAMYFCASSEDRGPTGELFFGEGSRLTVL.

The J gene is TRBJ1-5, the V gene TRBV28; TRBD1 agrees at 7 bases. V dropped 6 bases and J dropped 7; count of bases not matched to a gene: 3. Germline V gene sequence: CDR1 MDHEN, CDR2 SYDVKM. There are 12 residues in the CDR3. CDR3 DNA sequence: TGTGCCAGCAGGACAGGGTTGCAGCCCCAGCATTTT. Translating gives CASRTGLQPQHF.

This clone has just a few counts. The V gene is TRBV28, the J gene TRBJ2-1; 11 nucleotides line up with TRBD2. The CDR3 is made up of 15 amino acids. Trimming removed 6 bases from V and 7 bases from J; junction bases left unmatched: 8. CDR1 and CDR2 from the germline V gene are MDHEN and SYDVKM. The DNA of the CDR3 is TGTGCCAGCAGAGTTAGCGGGGGGGCCCGGAATGAGCAGTTCTTC. Amino acids: CASRVSGGARNEQFF.

The gene calls are TRBV6-4 and TRBJ2-1; 11 nucleotides align to TRBD2. The CDR3 is made up of 15 amino acids. Trimming at V came to 0 bases and at J to 6 bases, leaving 1 base not matched to a gene. Germline CDR1 and CDR2: MRHNA and SNTAGT. The CDR3 nucleotides read TGTGCCAGCAGTGACTCTAGCGGGGGGGCCAATGAGCAGTTCTTC. Residues: CASSDSSGGANEQFF.

CDR3 residues: CASSIAGTGPYNEQFF. Here the CDR3 DNA reads TGTGCCAGTAGTATTGCCGGGACAGGGCCCTACAATGAGCAGTTCTTC. The rearrangement joins TRBV19 to TRBJ2-1, with 9 bases lining up with TRBD1. From germline, CDR1 is LNHDA and CDR2 SQIVND (reference sequence). J was trimmed by 2 bases and V by 3 bases; bases with no gene match: 5. The CDR3 contains 16 residues.